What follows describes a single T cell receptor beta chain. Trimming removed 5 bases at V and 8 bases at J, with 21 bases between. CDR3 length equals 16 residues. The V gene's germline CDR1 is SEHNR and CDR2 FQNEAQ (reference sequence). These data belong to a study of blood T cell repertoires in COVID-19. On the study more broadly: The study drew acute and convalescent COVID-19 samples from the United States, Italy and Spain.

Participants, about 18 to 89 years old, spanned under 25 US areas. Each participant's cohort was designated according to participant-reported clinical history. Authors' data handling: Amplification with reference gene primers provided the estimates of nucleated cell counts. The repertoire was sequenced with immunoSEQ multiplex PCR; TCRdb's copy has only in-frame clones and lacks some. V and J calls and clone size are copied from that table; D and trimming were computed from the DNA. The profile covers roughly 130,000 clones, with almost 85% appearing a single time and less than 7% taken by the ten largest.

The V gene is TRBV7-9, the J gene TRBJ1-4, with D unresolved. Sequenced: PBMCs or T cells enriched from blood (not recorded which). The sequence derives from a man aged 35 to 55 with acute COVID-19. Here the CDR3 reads CASSPRRFSGEEKLFF. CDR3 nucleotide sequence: TGTGCCAGCAGCCCACGACGATTCAGCGGGGAAGAAAAACTGTTTTTT.